These T cell receptor beta chains were read from a single sample in a study of shared clonotypes between healthy human individuals. Clones were read by immunoSEQ multiplex PCR, and TCRdb kept only the in-frame ones, dropping some. The table records under 150,000 clones, about 63% of them present only once. The sample comprised memory CD8+ T cells sorted from blood. The source is a woman aged 25 to 39 in good health. CDR3s include the opening cysteine and the closing phenylalanine or tryptophan. D genes are given only for firm matches. Rows may omit the clone size; those that give it use once, few, many or a size class.

>TRBJ2-3|.|TRBV7-9|.
CASSLVLGQYTDTQYF
TGTGCCAGCAGCTTAGTCTTAGGACAATACACAGATACGCAGTATTTT
>TRBJ2-7|once|TRBV7-9|TRBD2
CASSLVPSGKGEQYF
TGTGCCAGCAGCTTAGTACCTAGCGGGAAAGGAGAGCAGTACTTC
>TRBJ2-2|.|TRBV5-1|.
CASSSGVRGTGELFF
TGCGCCAGCAGCTCGGGAGTACGAGGGACCGGGGAGCTGTTTTTT
>TRBJ2-3|.|TRBV6-4|TRBD1
CASSEEDRDQTQYF
TGTGCCAGCAGTGAAGAGGACAGGGACCAAACGCAGTATTTT
>TRBJ2-7|.|TRBV11-2|TRBD1
CASSPGTGGIEQYF
TGTGCCAGCAGTCCCGGGACAGGGGGCATCGAGCAGTACTTC
>TRBJ2-1|.|TRBV2|TRBD1
CARLDRGAKIYNEQFF
TGTGCCAGACTGGACAGGGGCGCCAAAATTTACAATGAGCAGTTCTTC
>TRBJ1-1|.|TRBV30|.
CAWNGGTTEAFF
TGTGCCTGGAACGGGGGAACCACTGAAGCTTTCTTT
>TRBJ2-7|.|TRBV29-1|.
CSAVGPTAYEQYF
TGCAGCGCAGTGGGGCCGACAGCCTACGAGCAGTACTTC
>TRBJ1-1|.|TRBV28|.
CASSLGEREAFF
TGTGCCAGCAGTTTAGGAGAACGGGAAGCTTTCTTT
>TRBJ1-2|few|TRBV7-2|.
CASGLGAVEDYGYTF
TGTGCCAGCGGCTTAGGGGCTGTTGAGGACTATGGCTACACCTTC
>TRBJ2-7|.|TRBV25-1|TRBD2
CASSELAGDVYF
TGTGCCAGCAGTGAGCTAGCGGGAGACGTGTACTTC
>TRBJ2-3|few|TRBV7-9|.
CASSLDYVGVADTQYF
TGTGCCAGCAGCTTAGATTATGTGGGAGTGGCAGATACGCAGTATTTT
>TRBJ2-1|medium-sized|TRBV10-3|TRBD2
CAISESRASGDYNEQFF
TGTGCCATCAGTGAGTCGAGGGCTAGCGGGGACTACAATGAGCAGTTCTTC
>TRBJ2-3|.|TRBV9|.
CASSVATGKHTQYF
TGTGCCAGCAGCGTAGCCACTGGAAAGCATACGCAGTATTTT
>TRBJ2-1|.|TRBV7-9|TRBD2
CASSSDSAGAREQFF
TGTGCCAGCAGCTCGGACTCAGCGGGAGCCCGGGAGCAGTTCTTC
>TRBJ2-3|few|TRBV27|.
CASSWSGGNTDTQYF
TGTGCCAGCAGTTGGTCCGGGGGTAACACAGATACGCAGTATTTT
>TRBJ2-7|.|TRBV11-2|TRBD1
CASSTDRGYEQYF
TGTGCCAGCAGCACAGACAGGGGCTACGAGCAGTACTTC
>TRBJ2-1|.|TRBV7-6|.
CASSLHLDSIYNEQFF
TGTGCCAGCAGCTTACACCTGGACAGCATCTACAATGAGCAGTTCTTC
>TRBJ2-2|many|TRBV6-5|.
CASRGRTETGELFF
TGTGCCAGCAGAGGCAGAACCGAAACCGGGGAGCTGTTTTTT
>TRBJ2-5|.|TRBV9|TRBD2
CASSVGGSQETQYF
TGTGCCAGCAGCGTAGGCGGGAGCCAAGAGACCCAGTACTTC
>TRBJ2-5|.|TRBV5-5|TRBD1
CASSPGQGYQETQYF
TGTGCCAGCAGCCCCGGACAGGGGTACCAAGAGACCCAGTACTTC
>TRBJ2-7|.|TRBV6-5|.
CASSNKGEQYF
TGTGCCAGCAGTAATAAAGGAGAGCAGTACTTC
>TRBJ2-1|.|TRBV5-1|TRBD2
CASSLVLAENEQFF
TGCGCCAGCAGCTTGGTCCTAGCGGAGAATGAGCAGTTCTTC
>TRBJ1-2|few|TRBV5-4|.
CASSLDRVNGYTF
TGTGCCAGCAGCTTGGACAGGGTTAATGGCTACACCTTC
>TRBJ1-5|.|TRBV4-2|TRBD1
CASSLDRTGICIEPQHF
TGTGCCAGCAGCTTAGACCGGACAGGGATTTGTATCGAGCCCCAGCATTTT
>TRBJ2-1|.|TRBV6-5|TRBD2
CASSYRGTSEVDEQFF
TGTGCCAGCAGTTACAGGGGGACTAGCGAGGTCGATGAGCAGTTCTTC
>TRBJ2-1|.|TRBV4-1|TRBD2
CASSQALAGVPGNEQFF
TGCGCCAGCAGCCAAGCGCTAGCGGGAGTGCCGGGGAATGAGCAGTTCTTC
>TRBJ2-3|.|TRBV7-3|.
CASSLTFRSYTDTQYF
TGTGCCAGCAGCTTAACGTTTCGGTCTTACACAGATACGCAGTATTTT
>TRBJ1-1|.|TRBV23-1|.
CASSQRMTAFPLNTEAFF
TGCGCCAGCAGTCAACGTATGACGGCCTTTCCTTTGAACACTGAAGCTTTCTTT
>TRBJ2-1|.|TRBV14|TRBD1
CASRQSWGQGPKDEQFF
TGTGCCAGCAGGCAAAGTTGGGGACAGGGGCCAAAGGATGAGCAGTTCTTC
>TRBJ1-1|.|TRBV14|TRBD1
CASSQRRGQEENTEAFF
TGTGCCAGCAGCCAGCGAAGGGGGCAGGAGGAGAACACTGAAGCTTTCTTT
>TRBJ2-1|.|TRBV19|TRBD2
CASSRTSGSYNEQFF
TGTGCCAGTAGCCGGACTAGCGGGAGTTACAATGAGCAGTTCTTC
>TRBJ2-2|once|TRBV5-6|TRBD2
CASSFGPGLKLTAGELFF
TGTGCCAGCAGCTTCGGACCGGGACTAAAATTGACCGCGGGGGAGCTGTTTTTT
>TRBJ2-6|.|TRBV4-2|.
CASSQDSPSGANVLTF
TGTGCCAGCAGCCAAGATTCCCCCTCTGGGGCCAACGTCCTGACTTTC
>TRBJ1-1|.|TRBV28|.
CASSLYHSRVVNTEAFF
TGTGCCAGCAGTTTATATCACAGCCGGGTTGTGAACACTGAAGCTTTCTTT
>TRBJ2-7|once|TRBV28|.
CASSLNDGTLYPLGLRYEQYF
TGTGCCAGCAGTTTAAATGATGGGACACTTTACCCGTTAGGGTTAAGGTACGAGCAGTACTTC
>TRBJ2-7|.|TRBV5-1|.
CASSYDRELYEQYF
TGCGCCAGCAGCTATGACAGAGAACTCTACGAGCAGTACTTC
>TRBJ2-5|.|TRBV7-9|.
CASRSLGGGETQYF
TGTGCCAGCCGCTCGCTGGGGGGCGGAGAGACCCAGTACTTC
>TRBJ1-5|.|TRBV6-1|TRBD1
CASSEEEGGGQPQHF
TGTGCCAGCAGTGAAGAAGAAGGGGGCGGTCAGCCCCAGCATTTT
>TRBJ2-7|once|TRBV6-1|.
CASASRTNSYEQYF
TGTGCCAGCGCCTCCCGGACAAACTCCTACGAGCAGTACTTC